Listed below are T cell receptor beta chains from one sample, sequenced in a study of blood T cell repertoires in COVID-19. Assay used: immunoSEQ multiplex PCR; TCRdb lists only in-frame clones, some missing. There are some 150,000 clones in the sample; approximately 85% occur only once, and 1% to 1.5% lies in the top ten. The sequenced sample consisted of peripheral blood. These receptors were obtained from a man aged 60 to 69 who had recovered from COVID-19. Each CDR3 is given with its conserved first and last residue. D genes are given only for firm matches. A clone size is listed for some rows: how often the clone was seen (once, few, many), or a class if it is expanded.

cdr3_nt: TGTGCCAGCAGCGTAGAATTCCGGGACAGCACTGAAGCTTTCTTT
cdr3_aa: CASSVEFRDSTEAFF
clone_size: few
v_call: TRBV9
j_call: TRBJ1-1
d_call: TRBD1

cdr3_nt: TGTGCCAGTAACCAGCGTGGAACAGGGGGCGGTTCACCCCTCCACTTT
cdr3_aa: CASNQRGTGGGSPLHF
clone_size: -
v_call: TRBV19
j_call: TRBJ1-6
d_call: TRBD1

cdr3_nt: TGTGCCAGCAGTTTAGTTTATAGCGGGGGGCCAACCTACGAGCAGTACTTC
cdr3_aa: CASSLVYSGGPTYEQYF
clone_size: -
v_call: TRBV28
j_call: TRBJ2-7
d_call: TRBD2

cdr3_nt: TGTGCCAGCAGTGTTACAGGGGTAGGAGGCTACACCTTC
cdr3_aa: CASSVTGVGGYTF
clone_size: -
v_call: TRBV27
j_call: TRBJ1-2
d_call: TRBD1

cdr3_nt: TGTGCCAGCTCACCAGGAGGATCCACAGATACGCAGTATTTT
cdr3_aa: CASSPGGSTDTQYF
clone_size: -
v_call: TRBV18
j_call: TRBJ2-3
d_call: -

cdr3_nt: TGTGCCAGGAGGACAGATAAATTCTACGAGCAGTACTTC
cdr3_aa: CARRTDKFYEQYF
clone_size: once
v_call: TRBV19
j_call: TRBJ2-7
d_call: -

cdr3_nt: TGCGCCAGCAGCCAAGAAACGGTATTCACTGAAGCTTTCTTT
cdr3_aa: CASSQETVFTEAFF
clone_size: -
v_call: TRBV4-1
j_call: TRBJ1-1
d_call: -

cdr3_nt: TGCGCCAGCAGCCAAGATCGGACAGGGGGACTCACAGATACGCAGTATTTT
cdr3_aa: CASSQDRTGGLTDTQYF
clone_size: -
v_call: TRBV4-1
j_call: TRBJ2-3
d_call: TRBD1

cdr3_nt: TGTGCCAGCAGCTTAGTCATTAGCGGCACCTACGAGCAGTACTTC
cdr3_aa: CASSLVISGTYEQYF
clone_size: -
v_call: TRBV7-2
j_call: TRBJ2-7
d_call: -

cdr3_nt: TGCACCAGCAGCGCGGACTGTGAGCAGTACTTC
cdr3_aa: CTSSADCEQYF
clone_size: -
v_call: TRBV1
j_call: TRBJ2-7
d_call: -

cdr3_nt: TGCGCCAGCAGACCCAGGGGGCCCTGGGAGACCCAGTACTTC
cdr3_aa: CASRPRGPWETQYF
clone_size: -
v_call: TRBV4-3
j_call: TRBJ2-5
d_call: TRBD1

cdr3_nt: TGTGCCAGCAGCTCTCCGGGACAGGGAGGAGGAAACACCATATATTTT
cdr3_aa: CASSSPGQGGGNTIYF
clone_size: -
v_call: TRBV7-8
j_call: TRBJ1-3
d_call: TRBD1

cdr3_nt: TGTGCCAGCAACCTGGACAGGGGGAAGGGGGAGACCCAGTACTTC
cdr3_aa: CASNLDRGKGETQYF
clone_size: -
v_call: TRBV5-5
j_call: TRBJ2-5
d_call: TRBD1

cdr3_nt: TGTGCCAGCAGTACAGGGAGAGGCGAACTGTTTTTT
cdr3_aa: CASSTGRGELFF
clone_size: -
v_call: TRBV28
j_call: TRBJ1-4
d_call: -

cdr3_nt: TGTGCCAGCAGCCATGGTCAGGTGGGCGCTGAAGCTTTCTTT
cdr3_aa: CASSHGQVGAEAFF
clone_size: -
v_call: TRBV3-1/TRBV3-2
j_call: TRBJ1-1
d_call: -

cdr3_nt: TGTGCCAGTAGTAAGGGGTATATAGGAGGGGGCGGGCATACGCAGTATTTT
cdr3_aa: CASSKGYIGGGGHTQYF
clone_size: -
v_call: TRBV19
j_call: TRBJ2-3
d_call: -

cdr3_nt: TGTGCCAGCAGTGGTGACACCAATCAGCCCCAGCATTTT
cdr3_aa: CASSGDTNQPQHF
clone_size: -
v_call: TRBV2
j_call: TRBJ1-5
d_call: -

cdr3_nt: TGTGCCAGCAGCCAAGACAGGGCTGGCTACACCTTC
cdr3_aa: CASSQDRAGYTF
clone_size: -
v_call: TRBV7-2
j_call: TRBJ1-2
d_call: TRBD1

cdr3_nt: TGTGCCAGCAGCCAGGACTTCTATGGCTACACCTTC
cdr3_aa: CASSQDFYGYTF
clone_size: -
v_call: TRBV7-8
j_call: TRBJ1-2
d_call: -

cdr3_nt: TGTGCCAGCAGCCACTCAGGGGTGGCCGCTGAAGCTTTCTTT
cdr3_aa: CASSHSGVAAEAFF
clone_size: -
v_call: TRBV3-1/TRBV3-2
j_call: TRBJ1-1
d_call: -

cdr3_nt: TGTGCCAGCAGCTCGACCTCCGGGACAGGGCCCCTGGGCGAGACCCAGTACTTC
cdr3_aa: CASSSTSGTGPLGETQYF
clone_size: once
v_call: TRBV7-9
j_call: TRBJ2-5
d_call: TRBD1

cdr3_nt: TGTGCCAGCAGCTGGACCGGGACTAGCGGCACCGGGGAGCTGTTTTTT
cdr3_aa: CASSWTGTSGTGELFF
clone_size: -
v_call: TRBV5-8
j_call: TRBJ2-2
d_call: TRBD2

cdr3_nt: TGTGCCAGTAGTATTTCGTCTGGGACTAAGGGAGGCTACACCTTC
cdr3_aa: CASSISSGTKGGYTF
clone_size: -
v_call: TRBV19
j_call: TRBJ1-2
d_call: -

cdr3_nt: TGCAGCGGTAGACAGGGTGAAAACATTCAGTACTTC
cdr3_aa: CSGRQGENIQYF
clone_size: once
v_call: TRBV29-1
j_call: TRBJ2-4
d_call: TRBD1

cdr3_nt: TGTGCTAGCAGCTTAGCAGGGCCAGGGGGAATAGCGAACACCGGGGAGCTGTTTTTT
cdr3_aa: CASSLAGPGGIANTGELFF
clone_size: -
v_call: TRBV7-7
j_call: TRBJ2-2
d_call: TRBD1

cdr3_nt: TGCAGCGTCGGGACAGGGGGCAACACTGAAGCTTTCTTT
cdr3_aa: CSVGTGGNTEAFF
clone_size: once
v_call: TRBV29-1
j_call: TRBJ1-1
d_call: TRBD1

cdr3_nt: TGTGCCAGCAGCTTAGGGGCAGGGGATACCGGGGAGCTGTTTTTT
cdr3_aa: CASSLGAGDTGELFF
clone_size: -
v_call: TRBV7-3
j_call: TRBJ2-2
d_call: -

cdr3_nt: TGTGCCAGCAGCTCGGGGATTGCTGGAAACACCATATATTTT
cdr3_aa: CASSSGIAGNTIYF
clone_size: few
v_call: TRBV7-2
j_call: TRBJ1-3
d_call: -

cdr3_nt: TGTGCCAGCTCACCGACGACGACTGGTGCCTCTGGAAACACCATATATTTT
cdr3_aa: CASSPTTTGASGNTIYF
clone_size: -
v_call: TRBV18
j_call: TRBJ1-3
d_call: -

cdr3_nt: TGTGCCACCAGCAGAGTGAGAGTTAGCTCCTACAATGAGCAGTTCTTC
cdr3_aa: CATSRVRVSSYNEQFF
clone_size: few
v_call: TRBV15
j_call: TRBJ2-1
d_call: -

cdr3_nt: TGTGCCAGCAGTCGGGACAGGGGTTTCGGCTACACCTTC
cdr3_aa: CASSRDRGFGYTF
clone_size: -
v_call: TRBV6-2/TRBV6-3
j_call: TRBJ1-2
d_call: TRBD1

cdr3_nt: TGCGCCAGCAGCTTTACAGGGGGTGATAATCAGCCCCAGCATTTT
cdr3_aa: CASSFTGGDNQPQHF
clone_size: -
v_call: TRBV5-1
j_call: TRBJ1-5
d_call: TRBD1

cdr3_nt: TGTGCCAGCAGAACACAGGCGAACACAGATACGCAGTATTTT
cdr3_aa: CASRTQANTDTQYF
clone_size: -
v_call: TRBV6-6
j_call: TRBJ2-3
d_call: -

cdr3_nt: TGTGCCAGCAGGCTTACAGGGTCTATTCAGCCCCAGCATTTT
cdr3_aa: CASRLTGSIQPQHF
clone_size: -
v_call: TRBV14
j_call: TRBJ1-5
d_call: -

cdr3_nt: TGTGCCAGCAGCCCCGAGTGGGGGGGGCTTAAGGACTACGAGCAGTACTTC
cdr3_aa: CASSPEWGGLKDYEQYF
clone_size: -
v_call: TRBV11-2
j_call: TRBJ2-7
d_call: -

cdr3_nt: TGTGCCAGCAGCAAAGCGCAAACAGGCGTTAACTATGGCTACACCTTC
cdr3_aa: CASSKAQTGVNYGYTF
clone_size: -
v_call: TRBV21-1
j_call: TRBJ1-2
d_call: -

cdr3_nt: TGCGCCAGCAGCCCTAGACTAGCGGGGGGTCCCGGGGCCAACGTCCTGACTTTC
cdr3_aa: CASSPRLAGGPGANVLTF
clone_size: few
v_call: TRBV5-1
j_call: TRBJ2-6
d_call: TRBD2

cdr3_nt: TGTGCCAGCAGCCAAGGGGGTCCTTTCTCTGGAAACACCATATATTTT
cdr3_aa: CASSQGGPFSGNTIYF
clone_size: -
v_call: TRBV5-4
j_call: TRBJ1-3
d_call: -

cdr3_nt: TGTGCCACCAGCAGAGGGACAGGGGGCCCAAAGGGCTACACCTTC
cdr3_aa: CATSRGTGGPKGYTF
clone_size: -
v_call: TRBV15
j_call: TRBJ1-2
d_call: TRBD1

cdr3_nt: TGTGCCATCACCGAGGGACAGGACAGCTCTGGAAACACCATATATTTT
cdr3_aa: CAITEGQDSSGNTIYF
clone_size: -
v_call: TRBV10-3
j_call: TRBJ1-3
d_call: TRBD1